This TCR beta chain is drawn from a study of blood T cell repertoires in COVID-19. About the study: Researchers got acute and convalescent COVID-19 samples from the United States, Italy and Spain. From T cells, B-cell-depleted T cells, or PBMCs came the material, which was cDNA or gDNA.

Clones were read by immunoSEQ multiplex PCR, and TCRdb kept only the in-frame ones, dropping some. The repertoire consists of 200,000 to 300,000 clones, with about 87% occurring once and the leading ten covering approximately 4%. CDR3 length equals 18 residues. From germline, CDR1 is SGHRS and CDR2 YFSETQ. V shed 4 bases and J 4 bases; nucleotides not matched to a gene: 10. This clonotype was obtained from a woman in her 40s with acute or convalescent COVID-19. Sequencing was done on a sample of peripheral blood. The V and J genes are TRBV5-1 and TRBJ2-5; 16 bases line up with TRBD2. The CDR3 bases are TGCGCCAGCAGCAGAGGAGGGACTAGCGGGGGGGCCTCAGAGACCCAGTACTTC. Its translation: CASSRGGTSGGASETQYF.